A single sample gave rise to the 27 T cell receptor beta chains below, sequenced in a study of beta chain bispecific antibodies for T cell cancers listed by TCRdb under 2021. Summary of the overall study and its limitations: Every sequenced sample contained a mix of leukemia cell line cells and normal T cells, and most targeted TRBV signal came from the leukemia cells rather than from the normal T cells.

Libraries came from 5' RACE. TCRdb reworked the public reads: Q25 trimming with fastp, MiXCR clone assembly, productive beta chains retained. Rows merge per CDR3 protein into single entries with the most common DNA and genes. This sample holds roughly 15,000 distinct CDR3 sequences; around 2.1% were observed only once. Around 7% of the sample lies in the top ten. T cells were expanded from blood mononuclear cells for around three days using either anti-CD3 antibody OKT3 or CD3/CD28 Dynabeads. Antigens for these TCRs are unknown. Sequenced sample: healthy donor T cells cultured with leukemia cells. These receptors came from a human donor in good health. Some clones in this sample may be carry-over from other donors' samples.

This clonotype was observed many times. One end of the junction does not line up with germline, which may come from a read error. The gene calls are TRBV29-1 and TRBJ2-5; 10 bases align to TRBD2. Germline CDR1 SQVTM, CDR2 ANQGSEA. This CDR3 has 13 residues. The CDR3 region has the DNA TGCAGCGCTGAAGCGGGGGGGCGAGAGACCCAGTACTTC. Protein sequence: CSAEAGGRETQYF.

This clonotype appeared many times. The chain uses TRBV4-1 and TRBJ2-7; 7 bases fit TRBD1. Trimming took 2 bases from V and 0 from J; bases not matched to a gene: 4. Germline assignment: CDR1 MGHRA and CDR2 YSYEKL. The CDR3 is made up of 15 amino acids. The CDR3 DNA sequence: TGCGCCAGCAGCCAACCGGGACAGAGCTCCTACGAGCAGTACTTC. Translated: CASSQPGQSSYEQYF.

This clonotype occurred many times. This rearrangement joins TRBV20-1 to TRBJ2-3; 7 positions match TRBD2. V shed 6 bases, J shed 1 base, and the junction held 7 bases outside the gene matches. This CDR3 is built from 14 residues. Germline values: CDR1 DFQATT, CDR2 SNEGSKA (reference sequence). The CDR3 sequence: CSAKSGEGTDTQYF. CDR3 bases: TGCAGTGCCAAGAGCGGGGAGGGCACAGATACGCAGTATTTT.

There are many counts of this clonotype. The chain employs TRBV4-1 and TRBJ1-5; D remains unclear. The V end was cut by 3 bases, the J end by 3 bases, with 9 bases between. Germline V gene lookup returns CDR1 MGHRA and CDR2 YSYEKL. This CDR3 spans 14 amino acids. CDR3 DNA sequence: TGCGCCAGCAGCCAGGGCCAGAACAATCAGCCCCAGCATTTT. It codes for CASSQGQNNQPQHF.

This clonotype was observed at least ten times. The chain employs TRBV12-3 or TRBV12-4 and TRBJ2-1; D might be TRBD1 or TRBD2, each matching 5 bases. CDR3 length: 15 amino acids. V gave up 7 bases and J gave up 0 bases, with 13 bases separating them. CDR3 sequence: CASNQGVLSYNEQFF. CDR3 nucleotides: TGTGCCAGCAACCAGGGAGTCCTCTCCTACAATGAGCAGTTCTTC.

This clonotype came up many times. The chain has TRBV29-1 and TRBJ1-2; 10 bases are a match to TRBD1. The germline CDR1 and CDR2 sequences are SQVTM and ANQGSEA. The CDR3 loop spans 15 amino acids. V lost 4 bases, J lost 8 bases, and 13 bases stayed unmatched. The CDR3 sequence is CSVVAGTGAEWGYTF. CDR3 bases: TGCAGCGTTGTTGCCGGGACAGGGGCCGAATGGGGCTACACCTTC.

In this sample, this clonotype is medium-sized (0.01 to 0.1%). The rearrangement joins TRBV29-1 to TRBJ1-2; no clear D. CDR1 and CDR2 (germline): SQVTM, ANQGSEA. This CDR3 has 12 amino acids. Trimming removed 3 bases at V and 2 bases at J, with 7 bases between. The CDR3 coding sequence is TGCAGCGTTGAGTGGCGGAACTATGGCTACACCTTC. Residues: CSVEWRNYGYTF.

This clonotype was detected ten times or more. The CDR3: CASIKEAGGNTEAFF. CDR3 bases: TGTGCCAGTATTAAAGAGGCAGGGGGGAACACTGAAGCTTTCTTT. V usage is TRBV19 and J usage is TRBJ1-1; 7 bases align to TRBD1. CDR1 LNHDA and CDR2 SQIVND come from the germline V gene (reference sequence). The CDR3 loop spans 15 amino acids. V trimming: 7 bases; J trimming: 1 base; junction bases outside the gene matches: 9. Combining the CDR3 with reference TRBV19 and TRBJ1-1 gives the whole variable domain DGGITQSPKYLFRKEGQNVTLSCEQNLNHDAMYWYRQDPGQGLRLIYYSQIVNDFQKGDIAEGYSVSREKKESFPLTVTSAQKNPTAFYLCASIKEAGGNTEAFFGQGTRLTVV.

This clonotype was picked up many times. The V and J genes are TRBV5-1 and TRBJ2-3; D gene ambiguous. Trimming left V 1 base short and J 1 base short, with 7 bases between. Germline CDR1 reads SGHRS; CDR2 reads YFSETQ. This CDR3 contains 14 residues. CDR3: CASSLSGGTDTQYF. CDR3 bases: TGCGCCAGCAGCTTGAGTGGGGGCACAGATACGCAGTATTTT.

This clonotype qualifies as medium-sized (0.01 to 0.1%). The genes are TRBV5-1 and TRBJ2-1; D is uncertain. The CDR3 is made up of 13 amino acids. The germline V gene encodes CDR1 SGHRS and CDR2 YFSETQ. Trimming pared 0 bases from V and 10 bases from J, leaving 11 bases between. The CDR3 region is CASSLAESVEQFF. The CDR3 region has the DNA TGCGCCAGCAGCTTGGCCGAGAGCGTGGAGCAGTTCTTC.

Within the sample, this clonotype is medium-sized. The chain has TRBV13 and TRBJ1-6; no clear D. The V gene's germline CDR1 is PRHDT and CDR2 FYEKMQ (reference sequence). The V end lost 5 bases, the J end lost 11 bases, and 13 bases lay between the germline ends. The CDR3 sequence is 13 residues long. The chain's CDR3 is CASSPGRQPPLHF. The CDR3 DNA sequence: TGTGCCAGCAGCCCTGGCAGGCAACCACCCCTCCACTTT.

This clonotype was seen at least ten times. The chain joins TRBV7-8 to TRBJ1-6; the match to TRBD1 covers 9 bases. This CDR3 is built from 16 residues. Per the germline V gene, CDR1 is SGHVS and CDR2 is FQNEAQ. The V segment lost 4 bases and the J segment 4 bases; nucleotides outside the gene matches: 5. The CDR3 nucleotides read TGTGCCAGCAGCTGGACAGGGGAGCGGTATAATTCACCCCTCCACTTT. It translates to CASSWTGERYNSPLHF.

This clonotype was seen repeatedly, ten times or more. This chain links TRBV5-4 with TRBJ2-1, with D perhaps given as TRBD1 or TRBD2 (6 bases each). The length of the CDR3 is 12 residues. CDR1 is SGHNT and CDR2 is YYREEE in the germline V gene (reference sequence). The V and J ends lost 9 bases and 4 bases respectively, with 11 bases between them. CDR3 in amino acids: CATGGTYNEQFF. DNA of the CDR3: TGTGCCACCGGGGGCACATACAATGAGCAGTTCTTC.

The chain combines TRBV19 with TRBJ1-3; D gene unclear. The CDR3 spans 14 residues. Germline V gene data show CDR1 as LNHDA and CDR2 as SQIVND (reference sequence). The germline V and J ends were trimmed by 7 bases and 5 bases, with 15 bases remaining between them. CDR3 in amino acids: CASTYFGSRNTIYF. Here the CDR3 DNA reads TGTGCCAGTACCTACTTCGGTTCCCGAAACACCATATATTTT.

This clonotype was observed at least ten times. DNA for the CDR3: TGCGCCAGCAGCTTGGGCACACCCGCGGGGGAGCAGTACTTC. Amino acids: CASSLGTPAGEQYF. The rearrangement links TRBV5-1 to TRBJ2-7; the D gene is possibly TRBD2 (6 bases). CDR1 is SGHRS and CDR2 is YFSETQ in the germline V gene. The CDR3 has 14 residues. Trimming pared 0 bases from V and 7 bases from J, leaving 14 bases between.

This clonotype was observed many times. The gene calls are TRBV27 and TRBJ1-5; no reliable D call. The CDR3 is 13 amino acids. V was clipped by 3 bases and J by 7 bases, with 10 bases between them. CDR1 MNHEY and CDR2 SMNVEV come from the germline V gene (reference sequence). The CDR3 sequence is CASSFAARQPQHF. CDR3 nucleotides: TGTGCCAGCAGTTTCGCTGCCAGACAGCCCCAGCATTTT.

This clonotype was picked up many times. This chain links TRBV12-3 or TRBV12-4 with TRBJ2-7; 12 bases match TRBD2. After removal of 6 bases from V and 6 bases from J, the junction contained 3 bases not matched to a gene. The CDR3 length is 13 residues. The CDR3 loop reads CASRTSGGREQYF. The CDR3 coding sequence is TGTGCCAGCAGGACTAGCGGGGGTCGCGAGCAGTACTTC.

This clonotype was found many times. The genes are TRBV19 and TRBJ2-1, with D tentatively TRBD1 (6 bases). V lost 9 bases, J lost 8 bases, and 14 bases lay in between. Per the germline V gene, CDR1 is LNHDA and CDR2 is SQIVND (reference sequence). This CDR3 spans 12 amino acids. The CDR3 spells CASDAEGDEQFF. In DNA form, the CDR3 reads TGTGCCAGCGATGCCGAGGGGGATGAGCAGTTCTTC.

This clonotype has a count of ten or more. V is TRBV6-5 and J is TRBJ1-3; a weak D match, TRBD1 (5 bases). From germline, CDR1 is MNHEY and CDR2 SVGAGI. The CDR3 has 14 amino acids. V dropped 7 bases and J dropped 0 bases, with 10 bases sitting between them. This chain's CDR3 is CASTNRLSGNTIYF. The CDR3 coding sequence is TGTGCCAGCACCAACAGGCTCTCTGGAAACACCATATATTTT.

This clonotype was counted ten times or more. The V and J genes are TRBV20-1 and TRBJ2-3; 8 bases match TRBD2. Germline V gene data show CDR1 as DFQATT and CDR2 as SNEGSKA (reference sequence). There are 15 residues in the CDR3. V lost 4 bases, J lost 3 bases, and 9 bases stayed unmatched. The CDR3 reads CSATRGGQDTDTQYF. The CDR3 DNA reads TGCAGTGCTACCCGGGGGGGCCAGGATACAGATACGCAGTATTTT.

This clonotype showed up many times. The gene calls are TRBV6-1 and TRBJ2-1; D may correspond to TRBD1 or TRBD2 (5 bases each). Trimming stripped 5 bases from V and 5 bases from J, with 13 bases between. The CDR3 runs 14 residues. Germline V gene lookup returns CDR1 MNHNS and CDR2 SASEGT. This CDR3 is CASSPGTTDNEQFF. The CDR3 nucleotides read TGTGCCAGCAGTCCCGGGACGACCGACAATGAGCAGTTCTTC.

This clonotype was seen at least ten times. The chain couples TRBV12-3 or TRBV12-4 to TRBJ2-5; D possibly matches TRBD1 or TRBD2 (5 bases each). V was cut by 6 bases and J by 1 base, with 15 bases left in between. This CDR3 has 15 amino acids. The CDR3 DNA sequence: TGTGCCAGCAGCTCATCCTGGGACGCCCAAGAGACCCAGTACTTC. Protein product: CASSSSWDAQETQYF.

There are a few counts of this clonotype. J is TRBJ2-1 and V is TRBV19; TRBD1 is a possible D gene (5 bases). V lost 7 bases, J lost 0 bases, and 13 bases lay in between. The CDR3 sequence is 15 residues long. Germline V gene data show CDR1 as LNHDA and CDR2 as SQIVND (reference sequence). CDR3 nucleotides: TGTGCCAGTATGTTAGGGGTGAGCTCCTACAATGAGCAGTTCTTC. Amino acid sequence: CASMLGVSSYNEQFF.

This clonotype was counted many times. V is TRBV7-8 and J is TRBJ2-1; 8 positions match TRBD2. The CDR3 totals 17 residues. Germline V CDR1 and CDR2: SGHVS, FQNEAQ. The V and J ends lost 4 bases and 4 bases, in that order; junction bases with no gene match: 12. DNA for the CDR3: TGTGCCAGCAGCTCCGAAGAGTTGGCGGGGGGTTACAATGAGCAGTTCTTC. This gives the protein CASSSEELAGGYNEQFF.

In its sample, this clonotype was seen many times. The V gene is TRBV20-1, the J gene TRBJ1-1; 8 positions agree with TRBD1. Losses at the gene ends were 6 bases for V and 0 bases for J; bases not matched to a gene: 12. This CDR3 has 16 residues. CDR1 DFQATT and CDR2 SNEGSKA come from the germline V gene (reference sequence). CDR3 in amino acids: CSAGRMTGALNTEAFF. CDR3 nucleotide sequence: TGCAGTGCGGGACGCATGACAGGGGCATTGAACACTGAAGCTTTCTTT.

This clonotype was counted at least ten times. The J gene is TRBJ1-6, the V gene TRBV12-3 or TRBV12-4; tentatively, D is TRBD1 (5 bases). The CDR3 spans 17 residues. Deletions cut 5 bases from V and 0 bases from J, with 14 bases between. The CDR3 nucleotides read TGTGCCAGCAGTGGGGGGGGAAAGAGCTCCTATAATTCACCCCTCCACTTT. Amino acid sequence: CASSGGGKSSYNSPLHF.

This clonotype came up many times. The rearrangement links TRBV19 to TRBJ1-6; D is unclear. Germline CDR1 LNHDA, CDR2 SQIVND (reference sequence). V lost 5 bases and J lost 13, with 18 bases in between. The CDR3 spans 14 residues. In DNA form, the CDR3 reads TGTGCCAGTAGTTCCGATAACCGGCCTGGCCCCCTCCACTTT. Its protein is CASSSDNRPGPLHF.